This T cell receptor (beta chain) was retrieved from a study of blood T cell repertoires in COVID-19. Whole-study context: Material from acute and convalescent COVID-19 was sourced from the United States, Italy and Spain. PBMCs, B-cell-depleted T cells, or T cells were the source of the cDNA or gDNA that made up the material.

In the source study's methods: Nucleated cell counts were estimated from reference gene primer amplification. Assay: immunoSEQ multiplex PCR; the TCRdb copy retains only in-frame clones and omits some. D and trimming come from the DNA, and the V and J calls and clone size come from that table. Found here are roughly 360,000 clones, roughly 77% of them singletons; the top ten hold more than 0.95%. V lost 8 bases to trimming and J lost 1 base, with 9 bases between them. Germline V gives CDR1 SNHLY, CDR2 FYNNEI. This CDR3 region has 14 residues. This clonotype was sampled from a human donor with acute or convalescent COVID-19. The donor label of this sample is uncertain. Specimen: peripheral blood. The chain employs TRBV2 and TRBJ2-6; D is possibly TRBD2 (6 bases). The CDR3 sequence is CASGGKSGANVLTF. CDR3 DNA sequence: TGTGCCAGCGGAGGGAAATCTGGGGCCAACGTCCTGACTTTC.